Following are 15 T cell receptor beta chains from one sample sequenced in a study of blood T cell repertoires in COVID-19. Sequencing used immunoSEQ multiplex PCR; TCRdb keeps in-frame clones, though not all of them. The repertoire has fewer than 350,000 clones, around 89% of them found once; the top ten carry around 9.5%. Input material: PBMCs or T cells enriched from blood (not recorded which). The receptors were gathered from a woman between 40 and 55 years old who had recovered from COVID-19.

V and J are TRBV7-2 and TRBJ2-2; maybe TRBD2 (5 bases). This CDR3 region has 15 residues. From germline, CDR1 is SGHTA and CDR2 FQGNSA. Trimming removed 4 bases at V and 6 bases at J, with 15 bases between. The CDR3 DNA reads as TGTGCCAGCAGCTCCGGGATTATGTGGTCCGGGGAGCTGTTTTTT. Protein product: CASSSGIMWSGELFF. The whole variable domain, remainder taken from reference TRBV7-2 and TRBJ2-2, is GAGVSQSPSNKVTEKGKDVELRCDPISGHTALYWYRQSLGQGLEFLIYFQGNSAPDKSGLPSDRFSAERTGGSVSTLTIQRTQQEDSAVYLCASSSGIMWSGELFFGEGSRLTVL.

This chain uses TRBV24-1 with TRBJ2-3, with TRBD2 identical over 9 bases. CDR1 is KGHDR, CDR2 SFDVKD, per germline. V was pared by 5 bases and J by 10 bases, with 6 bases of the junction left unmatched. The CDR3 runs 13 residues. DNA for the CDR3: TGTGCCACCAGTGCCCTGACTAGCGGCTCGCAGTATTTT. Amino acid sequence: CATSALTSGSQYF.

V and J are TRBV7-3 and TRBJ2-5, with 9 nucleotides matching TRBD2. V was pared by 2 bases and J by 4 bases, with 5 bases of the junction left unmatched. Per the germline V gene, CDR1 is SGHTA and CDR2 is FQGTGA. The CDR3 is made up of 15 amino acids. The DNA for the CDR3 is TGTGCCAGCAGCTTAGCGGGACTAGCCGCAGAGACCCAGTACTTC. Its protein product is CASSLAGLAAETQYF.

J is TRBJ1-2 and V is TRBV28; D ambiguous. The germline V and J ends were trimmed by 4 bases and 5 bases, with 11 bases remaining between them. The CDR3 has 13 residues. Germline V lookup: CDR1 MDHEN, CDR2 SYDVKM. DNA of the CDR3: TGTGCCAGCAGTTCCTCCCCTACGTATGGCTACACCTTC. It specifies CASSSSPTYGYTF.

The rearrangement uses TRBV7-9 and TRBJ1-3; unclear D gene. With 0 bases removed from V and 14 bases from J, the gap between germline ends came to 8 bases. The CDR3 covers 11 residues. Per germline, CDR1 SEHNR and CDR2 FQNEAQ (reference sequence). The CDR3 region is CASSLALLVYF. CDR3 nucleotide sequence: TGTGCCAGCAGCTTAGCCCTCCTAGTATATTTT.

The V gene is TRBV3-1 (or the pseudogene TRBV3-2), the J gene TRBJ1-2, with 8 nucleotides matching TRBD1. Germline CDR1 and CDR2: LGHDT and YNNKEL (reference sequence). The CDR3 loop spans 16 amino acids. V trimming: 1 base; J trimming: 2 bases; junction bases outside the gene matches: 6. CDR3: CASSQATGGSNYGYTF. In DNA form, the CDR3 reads TGTGCCAGCAGCCAAGCTACAGGGGGTTCGAACTATGGCTACACCTTC.

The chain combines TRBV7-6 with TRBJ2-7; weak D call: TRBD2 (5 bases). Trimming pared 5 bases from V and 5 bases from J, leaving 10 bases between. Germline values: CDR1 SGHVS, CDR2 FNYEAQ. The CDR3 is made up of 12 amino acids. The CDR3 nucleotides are TGTGCCAGCAGCCGGGCGGGCCACGAGCAGTACTTC. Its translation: CASSRAGHEQYF.

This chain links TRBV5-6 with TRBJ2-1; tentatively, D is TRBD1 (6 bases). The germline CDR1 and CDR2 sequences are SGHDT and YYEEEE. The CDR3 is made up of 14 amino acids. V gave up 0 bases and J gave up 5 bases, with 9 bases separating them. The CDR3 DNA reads TGTGCCAGCAGCTTGGGGGGGCCCCACAATGAGCAGTTCTTC. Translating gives CASSLGGPHNEQFF.

In DNA, the CDR3 is TGTGCCAGCAGTGTCGACAGGGACTCTCCTAGGGGCTACACCTTC. Protein product: CASSVDRDSPRGYTF. J is TRBJ1-2 and V is TRBV2; 7 bases line up with TRBD1. Trimming took 4 bases from V and 8 from J; bases not matched to a gene: 13. CDR1 and CDR2 (germline): SNHLY, FYNNEI. This CDR3 is built from 15 residues.

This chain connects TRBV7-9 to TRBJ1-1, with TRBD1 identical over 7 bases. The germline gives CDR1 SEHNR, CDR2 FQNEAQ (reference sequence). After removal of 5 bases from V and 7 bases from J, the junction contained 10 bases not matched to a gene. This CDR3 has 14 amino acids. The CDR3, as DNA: TGTGCCAGCAGCCCACCGACAGGGCTAAATGAAGCTTTCTTT. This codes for CASSPPTGLNEAFF.

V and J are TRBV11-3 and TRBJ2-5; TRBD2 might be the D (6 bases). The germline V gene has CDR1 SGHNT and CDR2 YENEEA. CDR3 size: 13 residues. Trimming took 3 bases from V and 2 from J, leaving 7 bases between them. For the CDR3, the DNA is TGTGCCAGCAGCTTGGAGGGGCAAGAGACCCAGTACTTC. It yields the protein CASSLEGQETQYF.

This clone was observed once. CDR3 loop: CASSLFGSGGADEQFF. The CDR3 coding sequence is TGTGCCAGCAGTTTGTTTGGGAGCGGGGGGGCGGATGAGCAGTTCTTC. The rearrangement links TRBV27 to TRBJ2-1; 10 positions match TRBD2. The CDR3 covers 16 residues. The germline gives CDR1 MNHEY, CDR2 SMNVEV (reference sequence). The J segment lost 8 bases and the V segment lost 3 bases, leaving 10 bases of the junction unmatched.

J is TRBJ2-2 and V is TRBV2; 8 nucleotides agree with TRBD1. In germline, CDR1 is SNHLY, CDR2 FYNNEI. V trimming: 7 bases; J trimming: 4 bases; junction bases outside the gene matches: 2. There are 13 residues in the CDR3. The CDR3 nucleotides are TGTGCCAGCAACGGACAGGGCACCGGGGAGCTGTTTTTT. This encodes CASNGQGTGELFF.

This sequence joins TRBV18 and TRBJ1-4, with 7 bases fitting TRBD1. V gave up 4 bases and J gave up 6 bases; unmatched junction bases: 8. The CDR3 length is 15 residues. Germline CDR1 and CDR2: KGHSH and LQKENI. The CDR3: CASSRNRGGDEKLFF. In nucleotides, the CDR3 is TGTGCCAGCTCACGCAACAGGGGCGGGGATGAAAAACTGTTTTTT.

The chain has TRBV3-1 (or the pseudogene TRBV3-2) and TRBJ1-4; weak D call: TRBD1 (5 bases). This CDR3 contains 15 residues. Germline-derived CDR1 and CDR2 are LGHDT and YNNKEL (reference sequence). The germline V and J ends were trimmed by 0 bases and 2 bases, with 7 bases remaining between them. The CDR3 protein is CASSQEGVTNEKLFF. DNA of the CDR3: TGTGCCAGCAGCCAAGAAGGGGTGACTAATGAAAAACTGTTTTTT.